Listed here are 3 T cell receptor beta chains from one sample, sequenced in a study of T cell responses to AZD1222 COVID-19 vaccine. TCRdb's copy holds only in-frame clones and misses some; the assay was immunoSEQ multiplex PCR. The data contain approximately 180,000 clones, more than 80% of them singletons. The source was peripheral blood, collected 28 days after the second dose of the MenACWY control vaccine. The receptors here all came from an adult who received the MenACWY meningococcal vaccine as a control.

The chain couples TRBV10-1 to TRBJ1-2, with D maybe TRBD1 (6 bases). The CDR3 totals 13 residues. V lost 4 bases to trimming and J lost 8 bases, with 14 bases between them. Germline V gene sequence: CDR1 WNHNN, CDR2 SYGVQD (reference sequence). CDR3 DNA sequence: TGCGCCAGCAGTGCTCACAGGGAAAACGGCTACACCTTC. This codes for CASSAHRENGYTF.

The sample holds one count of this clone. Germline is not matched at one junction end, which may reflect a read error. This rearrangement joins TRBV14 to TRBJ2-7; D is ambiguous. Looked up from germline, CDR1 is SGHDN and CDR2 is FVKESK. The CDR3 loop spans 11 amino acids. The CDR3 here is CASSQVGIPTF. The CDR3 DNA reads TGTGCCAGCAGCCAAGTAGGGATACCCACGTTC.

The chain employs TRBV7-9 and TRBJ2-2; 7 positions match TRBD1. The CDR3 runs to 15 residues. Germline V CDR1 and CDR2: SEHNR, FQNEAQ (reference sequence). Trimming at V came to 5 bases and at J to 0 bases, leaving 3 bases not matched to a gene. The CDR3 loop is CASSAGTANTGELFF. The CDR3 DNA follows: TGTGCCAGCAGCGCAGGGACAGCGAACACCGGGGAGCTGTTTTTT.